The 13 T cell receptor beta chains given below trace back to one sample, sequenced in a study of post-analysis software for immune sequencing data. Broader study findings: Patients carried 4 or 5 TRBV segments more frequently than controls did, and TRBV5-6, TRBV5-1 and TRBV20-1 were among them.

cDNA libraries of TCR beta carried unique molecular identifiers. Each CDR3 protein gets one entry after TCRdb re-called the PCR reads with MiXCR. The table shows 550,000 to 700,000 distinct CDR3 sequences, with 44% occurring only once. Their antigens remain unidentified. The specimen was blood. Receptors were obtained from a girl aged 5-17 years with multiple sclerosis.

The count of this clonotype is one. This chain's CDR3 is CASSFSGTGYQPQHF. Written as DNA, the CDR3 is TGTGCCAGCAGCTTTTCCGGGACAGGGTATCAGCCCCAGCATTTT. The genes are TRBV5-5 and TRBJ1-5; 9 bases match TRBD1. The germline V gene has CDR1 SGHKS and CDR2 YYEKEE (reference sequence). Trimming cost V 2 bases and J 5 bases; bases outside gene matches: 5. This CDR3 region has 15 residues. Drawing the rest from reference TRBV5-5 and TRBJ1-5, the complete variable domain is DAGVTQSPTHLIKTRGQQVTLRCSPISGHKSVSWYQQVLGQGPQFIFQYYEKEERGRGNFPDRFSARQFPNYSSELNVNALLLGDSALYLCASSFSGTGYQPQHFGDGTRLSIL.

This clonotype was seen more than once but under ten times. The chain joins TRBV7-9 to TRBJ1-1, with a possible D match to TRBD1 (5 bases). Germline CDR1 reads SEHNR; CDR2 reads FQNEAQ (reference sequence). Deletions cut 5 bases from V and 0 bases from J, with 19 bases between. The CDR3 has 17 amino acids. The CDR3 loop is CASSDRDGGAMNTEAFF. CDR3 DNA sequence: TGTGCCAGCAGCGACCGGGACGGAGGGGCGATGAACACTGAAGCTTTCTTT.

V is TRBV12-3 or TRBV12-4 and J is TRBJ2-5; TRBD2 matches at 9 bases. The length of the CDR3 is 15 residues. V lost 6 bases and J lost 0; bases outside the gene matches: 5. The chain's CDR3 is CASSPSGRYQETQYF. The CDR3 DNA reads TGTGCCAGCAGCCCCAGCGGGAGGTACCAAGAGACCCAGTACTTC.

The chain couples TRBV12-3 or TRBV12-4 to TRBJ2-3, with TRBD2 matching over 11 bases. The CDR3 is 15 amino acids. Trimming cost V 5 bases and J 5 bases; bases outside gene matches: 6. The CDR3 protein is CASSTVAGGQDTQYF. CDR3 DNA: TGTGCCAGCAGTACCGTAGCGGGGGGGCAAGATACGCAGTATTTT.

This clonotype was seen a few times. This rearrangement joins TRBV10-3 to TRBJ1-6; D unresolved. This CDR3 has 15 amino acids. Trimming cost V 2 bases and J 6 bases, with 11 bases left between them. Germline-derived CDR1 and CDR2 are ENHRY and SYGVKD. This CDR3 reads CAISEEGQVNSPLHF. The DNA of the CDR3 is TGTGCCATCAGTGAGGAGGGCCAGGTTAATTCACCCCTCCACTTT.

In regard to this clonotype: One base away lies a much larger clone, so this may be a sequencing read error. The rearrangement links TRBV6-5 to TRBJ2-1; D remains ambiguous. CDR1 and CDR2 from the germline V gene are MNHEY and SVGAGI. CDR3 length: 14 amino acids. The CDR3 bases are TGTGCCAGCCAAAACGGGCTAGGGAACAATGAGCGGTTCTTC. This codes for CASQNGLGNNERFF.

This sequence joins TRBV10-1 and TRBJ2-7; the D gene is possibly TRBD1 (6 bases). Germline V gene lookup returns CDR1 WNHNN and CDR2 SYGVQD (reference sequence). The CDR3 is made up of 15 amino acids. V shed 0 bases and J shed 5 bases, with 14 bases lying between them. CDR3 protein: CASSESAGVNDEQYF. CDR3 nucleotides: TGCGCCAGCAGTGAGTCGGCAGGGGTGAATGACGAGCAGTACTTC.

For this clonotype: At one end the junction does not follow the germline gene, possibly because of a read error. This chain connects TRBV12-3 or TRBV12-4 to TRBJ2-7; D may be TRBD1 or TRBD2 (5 bases each). The CDR3 contains 16 residues. CDR3 coding DNA: TGTGCCAGCGGTTTAGGGCCGGGGCGGAGCTCCTACGAGCAGTACTTC. Translation gives CASGLGPGRSSYEQYF.

This clonotype has more than one count but fewer than ten. The genes are TRBV4-2 and TRBJ2-3, with 10 bases that match TRBD2. CDR3 size: 12 residues. Germline V gives CDR1 LGHNA, CDR2 YNFKEQ. The junction had 3 bases not matched to a gene; V was cut back by 3 bases and J by 12 bases. The DNA of the CDR3 is TGTGCCAGCAGCCACGTAGCGGGGGGACAGTATTTT. This encodes CASSHVAGGQYF.

This clonotype was counted between two and nine times. The V and J genes are TRBV9 and TRBJ2-7; D unresolved. This CDR3 spans 15 amino acids. V dropped 0 bases and J dropped 3 bases, with 13 bases sitting between them. Per the germline V gene, CDR1 is SGDLS and CDR2 is YYNGEE. CDR3 protein: CASSVGQAPYYEQYF. The CDR3 nucleotides read TGTGCCAGCAGCGTAGGGCAGGCTCCGTACTACGAGCAGTACTTC.

This chain connects TRBV4-1 to TRBJ2-1; tentative D call: TRBD2 (6 bases). The ends were cut back, 0 bases at V and 6 bases at J, with 15 bases in the middle. CDR3 length: 16 residues. Germline loops: CDR1 MGHRA, CDR2 YSYEKL. The CDR3 coding sequence is TGCGCCAGCAGCCAAGAGGAGGGAGAATCGATCAATGAGCAGTTCTTC. Translation gives CASSQEEGESINEQFF.

This clonotype was observed a few times. The chain recombines TRBV10-3 with TRBJ2-1; D possibly corresponds to TRBD1 (6 bases). The V end was cut by 8 bases, the J end by 7 bases, with 18 bases between. Germline V CDR1 and CDR2: ENHRY, SYGVKD. The CDR3 is 14 residues long. For the CDR3, the DNA is TGTGCCATCTCTGACCAGGGGAACTATAATGAGCAGTTCTTC. The encoded protein is CAISDQGNYNEQFF.

The CDR3 spells CASSFGEGEKLFF. In DNA form, the CDR3 reads TGTGCCAGCAGTTTCGGGGAGGGAGAAAAACTGTTTTTT. The V and J genes are TRBV27 and TRBJ1-4; D not resolved. CDR1 is MNHEY, CDR2 SMNVEV, per germline (reference sequence). The CDR3 extends over 13 amino acids. V dropped 3 bases and J dropped 8 bases, with 10 bases sitting between them.